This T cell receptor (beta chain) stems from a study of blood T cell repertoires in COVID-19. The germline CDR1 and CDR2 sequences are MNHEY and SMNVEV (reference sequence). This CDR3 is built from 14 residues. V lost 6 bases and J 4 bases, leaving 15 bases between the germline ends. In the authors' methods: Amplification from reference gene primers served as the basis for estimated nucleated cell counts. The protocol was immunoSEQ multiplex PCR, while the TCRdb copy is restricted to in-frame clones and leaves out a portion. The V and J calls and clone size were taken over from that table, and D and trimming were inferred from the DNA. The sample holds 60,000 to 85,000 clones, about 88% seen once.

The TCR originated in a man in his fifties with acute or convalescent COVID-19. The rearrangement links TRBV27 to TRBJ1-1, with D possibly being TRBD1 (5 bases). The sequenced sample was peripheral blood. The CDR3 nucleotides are TGTGCCAGCAGCCCCAGGGTGGAGGGCACTGAAGCTTTCTTT. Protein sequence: CASSPRVEGTEAFF.